This T cell receptor beta chain originates from a study of blood T cells in healthy people across ages. Donors gave 8.5 to 10 milliliters of peripheral blood apiece. Each sample gave at least 7 million isolated PBMCs. Deletions cut 5 bases from V and 2 bases from J, with 7 bases between. The CDR3 is 12 residues long. The second PCR ran 7 to 11 cycles with a sample-barcoded 5' primer and J-beta primers. TCRdb recomputed calls from the 5' RACE reads with MiXCR, one row per CDR3 protein. Seen here are about a million distinct CDR3 sequences, roughly 50% observed once, and the top ten hold about an eighth. Details on this clonotype: Antigen specificity is unknown.

General study points: Among long-lived donors, naive CD4+ cells were more numerous and diversity higher than in aged donors. Estimated diversity, derived from one million T cells, was regarded as an underestimate.

The rearrangement uses TRBV12-3 or TRBV12-4 and TRBJ2-7; unclear D gene. Source material: blood. This TCR derives from a man aged 25 to 40 in good health. CDR3 in amino acids: CASSGAAYEQYF. The CDR3 DNA reads TGTGCCAGCAGTGGCGCAGCCTACGAGCAGTACTTC.